This T cell receptor beta chain came from a study of cytomegalovirus exposure and HLA in healthy donors. General study findings and limits: TCR beta chain V- and J-gene trimming was linked, in a later analysis, to a missense variant in DCLRE1C. In an earlier analysis, most TCR beta V segments were productive about 87% or about 30% of the time.

Trimming took off 2 bases at V and 3 bases at J, with 6 bases between the two ends. CDR1 SGHRS and CDR2 YFSETQ come from the germline V gene. This CDR3 region has 12 residues. As concerns this clone: What it binds is unknown.

The PCR used 60 Vbeta and 13 Jbeta primers. Methods used by the authors: A follow-up analysis tallied tens of millions of unique TCR beta chains, roughly 11 million shared. Generated by immunoSEQ multiplex PCR, the TCRdb table keeps only in-frame clones and is missing some. The D gene and trimming were derived from the DNA, and the V and J assignments and clone size from that table. There are about 120,000 clones in the sample; around four fifths occur only once, and about a tenth lies in the top ten. Sequencing used PBMCs. This sequence was found in a man under 40 in good health and CMV-seropositive. The chain links TRBV5-1 to TRBJ2-7, with D uncertain. Written as DNA, the CDR3 is TGCGCCAGCAGCTTTCGAGACTACGAGCAGTACTTC. Translating gives CASSFRDYEQYF.